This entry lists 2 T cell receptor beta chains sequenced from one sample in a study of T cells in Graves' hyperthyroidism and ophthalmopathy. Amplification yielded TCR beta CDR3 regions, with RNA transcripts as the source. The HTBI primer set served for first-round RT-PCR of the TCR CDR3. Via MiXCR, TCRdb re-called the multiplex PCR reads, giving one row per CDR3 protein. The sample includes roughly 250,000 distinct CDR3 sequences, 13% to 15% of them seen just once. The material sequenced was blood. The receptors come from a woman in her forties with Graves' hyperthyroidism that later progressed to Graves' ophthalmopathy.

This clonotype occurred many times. The CDR3 region has the DNA TGTGCCAGCAGTTCCGGCAGGGCCCCGGACGGCATTCAGTACTTC. Its protein product is CASSSGRAPDGIQYF. This rearrangement joins TRBV12-3 or TRBV12-4 to TRBJ2-4; TRBD1 is a possible D gene (5 bases). V lost 4 bases and J lost 9, with 19 bases in between. The CDR3 covers 15 residues.

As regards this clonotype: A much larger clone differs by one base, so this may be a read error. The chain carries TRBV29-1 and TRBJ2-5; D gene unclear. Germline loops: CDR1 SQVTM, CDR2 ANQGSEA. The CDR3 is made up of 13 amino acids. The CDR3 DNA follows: TGCAGCGTTGATCACACACAGCAAGAGACCAAGTACTTC. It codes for CSVDHTQQETKYF.